This T cell receptor (beta chain) was identified during a study of CD8 T cells in ankylosing spondylitis. Study findings and constraints: Within peripheral blood, clones linked to disease were CD8+ and relatively rare.

TCRdb fed the 5' RACE reads into MiXCR, producing one record per CDR3 protein. The sample gives roughly 220,000 distinct CDR3 sequences, roughly a tenth of which show up once; 21% is in the top ten. V lost 5 bases to trimming and J lost 7 bases; unmatched junction nucleotides: 10. The length of the CDR3 is 16 residues. This clonotype was seen ten or more times. The antigen is unknown. Material: blood, either unsorted or a sorted T cell fraction (not recorded which). The source is a male donor with ankylosing spondylitis or in good health (not recorded which). V gene TRBV12-3 or TRBV12-4 combines with J gene TRBJ1-6; 8 nucleotides match TRBD1. CDR3 DNA: TGTGCCAGCAGTCCGAACCGACAGGGGTTAAATTCACCCCTCCACTTT. Its translation: CASSPNRQGLNSPLHF.